The next 14 T cell receptor beta chains were all read from a single sample in a study of T-cell reconstitution after alpha-beta-depleted transplantation in children. Using unique molecular identifiers, the investigators prepared the TCRbeta library. TCRdb independently ran MiXCR on the PCR reads; one entry per CDR3 protein. Of 550,000 to 600,000 distinct CDR3 sequences in the sample, 20% to 25% were seen once. The specimen was PBMCs, mostly from graft donor cells, collected 360 days after TCRalphabeta/CD19-depleted stem cell transplant. These receptors all stem from a boy under two years old who had a stem cell transplant for acute myeloid leukemia, so the T cells may come from the graft donor.

This clonotype was recorded at least ten times. The chain uses TRBV28 and TRBJ2-1, with 7 bases matching TRBD2. In germline, CDR1 is MDHEN, CDR2 SYDVKM. The V and J ends lost 8 bases and 6 bases, in that order; junction bases with no gene match: 4. This CDR3 comprises 12 residues. The CDR3 protein is CASSWGGNEQFF. DNA of the CDR3: TGTGCCAGCTCGTGGGGGGGCAATGAGCAGTTCTTC.

This sequence joins TRBV20-1 and TRBJ2-7; D may correspond to TRBD1 or TRBD2 (5 bases each). This CDR3 is built from 14 residues. From germline, CDR1 is DFQATT and CDR2 SNEGSKA (reference sequence). The V end was cut by 3 bases, the J end by 2 bases, with 14 bases between. The CDR3 DNA follows: TGCAGTGCTAGGCCTTTCGGGGCAGCCTACGAGCAGTACGTC. Protein product: CSARPFGAAYEQYV.

This clonotype was seen more than once but under ten times. The rearrangement links TRBV11-2 to TRBJ2-1; TRBD1 matches 8 bases. This CDR3 is built from 15 residues. V gave up 4 bases and J gave up 9 bases; unmatched junction bases: 11. CDR1 SGHAT and CDR2 FQNNGV come from the germline V gene. The CDR3 DNA is TGTGCCAGCAGCTACCCAGGGGGCGCAGGGGTTGAGCAGTTCTTC. It translates to CASSYPGGAGVEQFF.

The genes are TRBV4-1 and TRBJ2-5, with TRBD2 identical over 7 bases. Trimming took 1 base from V and 5 from J; bases not matched to a gene: 7. This CDR3 contains 15 residues. Germline V gene sequence: CDR1 MGHRA, CDR2 YSYEKL. This chain's CDR3 is CASSQARAGMETQYF. The CDR3 coding sequence is TGCGCCAGCAGCCAAGCTAGAGCGGGGATGGAGACCCAGTACTTC.

The CDR3 reads CASSLSPRTKELFF. CDR3 sequence (DNA): TGTGCCAGCAGTTTATCCCCCAGGACCAAGGAGCTGTTTTTT. The rearrangement uses TRBV28 and TRBJ2-2; no firm D call. V lost 1 base and J 10 bases, leaving 13 bases between the germline ends. This CDR3 region has 14 residues. CDR1 is MDHEN and CDR2 is SYDVKM in the germline V gene.

V and J are TRBV2 and TRBJ1-2; no firm D call. CDR1 is SNHLY, CDR2 FYNNEI, per germline. V was trimmed by 5 bases and J by 4 bases, leaving 8 bases between them. CDR3 length equals 12 residues. This CDR3 is CASSRSLYGYTF. CDR3 DNA: TGTGCCAGCAGTCGGTCCCTCTATGGCTACACCTTC.

This sequence joins TRBV9 and TRBJ2-1; 14 nucleotides line up with TRBD2. V was clipped by 7 bases and J by 8 bases; unmatched bases: 2. CDR3 length equals 13 residues. Germline values: CDR1 SGDLS, CDR2 YYNGEE. This CDR3 reads CASGTSGGDEQFF. The CDR3, as DNA: TGTGCCAGCGGGACTAGCGGGGGCGATGAGCAGTTCTTC.

This clonotype was seen many times. The chain has TRBV6-1 and TRBJ1-4; D gene ambiguous. The V end was cut by 2 bases, the J end by 0 bases, with 4 bases between. The CDR3 loop spans 14 amino acids. Germline V gene lookup returns CDR1 MNHNS and CDR2 SASEGT. The CDR3 DNA follows: TGTGCCAGCAGTGAAATAACAACTAATGAAAAACTGTTTTTT. This gives the protein CASSEITTNEKLFF.

The chain is built from TRBV12-3 or TRBV12-4 and TRBJ2-3; 8 bases fit TRBD2. CDR3 length: 17 residues. The V segment lost 5 bases and the J segment 0 bases; nucleotides outside the gene matches: 10. The CDR3 sequence is CASSLPLAGSSTDTQYF. The CDR3 DNA reads as TGTGCCAGCAGTCTACCCCTAGCGGGTTCTAGCACAGATACGCAGTATTTT.

In this sample, this clonotype turned up many times. The chain's CDR3 is CSATSVADEQFF. CDR3 bases: TGCAGTGCTACCAGTGTGGCGGATGAGCAGTTCTTC. This chain joins TRBV20-1 and TRBJ2-1, with D unclear. Germline V gene data show CDR1 as DFQATT and CDR2 as SNEGSKA (reference sequence). This CDR3 has 12 amino acids. V shed 4 bases and J shed 8 bases, with 12 bases lying between them.

The V call is TRBV28, the J call TRBJ1-4; 7 bases line up with TRBD1. The CDR3 has 14 residues. Losses at the gene ends were 7 bases for V and 6 bases for J; bases not matched to a gene: 8. The germline CDR1 and CDR2 sequences are MDHEN and SYDVKM. The chain's CDR3 is CASTPGTEYEKLFF. The CDR3, as DNA: TGTGCCAGCACCCCCGGGACAGAATATGAAAAACTGTTTTTT. The complete variable domain, with remaining parts taken from reference TRBV28 and TRBJ1-4, reads DVKVTQSSRYLVKRTGEKVFLECVQDMDHENMFWYRQDPGLGLRLIYFSYDVKMKEKGDIPEGYSVSREKKERFSLILESASTNQTSMYLCASTPGTEYEKLFFGSGTQLSVL.

This chain uses TRBV19 with TRBJ1-2; 7 nucleotides line up with TRBD1. V lost 5 bases to trimming and J lost 8 bases; unmatched junction nucleotides: 17. CDR1 and CDR2 (germline): LNHDA, SQIVND (reference sequence). This CDR3 is 16 amino acids long. CDR3 sequence: CASSLTGDSGFFGYTF. The CDR3 nucleotides read TGTGCCAGTAGTCTCACAGGGGATTCGGGCTTTTTCGGCTACACCTTC.

This clonotype was counted many times. The chain uses TRBV12-3 or TRBV12-4 and TRBJ2-1; D possibly corresponds to TRBD2 (5 bases). The CDR3 consists of 14 residues. V lost 2 bases, J lost 7 bases, and 12 bases lay in between. CDR3 nucleotides: TGTGCCAGCAGTTTATTCGGGGTTTGGAATGAGCAGTTCTTC. The encoded protein is CASSLFGVWNEQFF.

This clonotype came up many times. The rearrangement uses TRBV20-1 and TRBJ2-3; 7 nucleotides align to TRBD2. CDR3 size: 15 residues. With V trimmed by 3 bases and J by 11 bases, 17 bases remained unmatched. Germline CDR1 DFQATT, CDR2 SNEGSKA (reference sequence). The CDR3 nucleotides read TGCAGTGCTAGTTCGAGCGGGGTCACCAAAAGGGGGCAGTATTTT. This translates into CSASSSGVTKRGQYF.